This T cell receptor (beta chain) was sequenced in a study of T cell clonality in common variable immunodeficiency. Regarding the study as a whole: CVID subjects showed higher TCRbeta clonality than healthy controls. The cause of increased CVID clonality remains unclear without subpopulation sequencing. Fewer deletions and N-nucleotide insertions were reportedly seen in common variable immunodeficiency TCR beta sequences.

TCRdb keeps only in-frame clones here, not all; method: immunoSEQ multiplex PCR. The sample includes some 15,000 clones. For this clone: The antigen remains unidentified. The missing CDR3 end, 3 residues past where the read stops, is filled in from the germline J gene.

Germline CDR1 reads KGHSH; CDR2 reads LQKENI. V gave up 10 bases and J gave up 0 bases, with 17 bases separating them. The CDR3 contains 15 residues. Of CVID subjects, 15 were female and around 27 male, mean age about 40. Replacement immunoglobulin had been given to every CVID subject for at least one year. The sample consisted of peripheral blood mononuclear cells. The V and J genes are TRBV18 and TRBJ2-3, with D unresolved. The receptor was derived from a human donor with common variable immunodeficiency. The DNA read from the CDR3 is TGTGCCACCGCCTCAGAAACGACTAGCACAGATACG. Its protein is CATASETTSTDT. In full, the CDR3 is CATASETTSTDTQYF.